This T cell receptor beta chain was recovered during a study of regulatory T cells in long-lasting Graves disease. Study observations and caveats: New patients shared 1,000 or so public clonotypes, and persistent patients shared more, with around 2,600.

As for this clonotype: The antigen remains unidentified.

iRepertoire HTBI primers and Arm-PCR of CDR3 regions built TCR beta libraries. Per the original data handling: Across the samples, identification revealed about 62 TRBV and some 14 TRBJ segments. TCRdb processed the multiplex PCR reads anew with MiXCR; each CDR3 protein has one entry. TCRdb assigned the V and J calls; the authors' analysis was not used. The data hold about 500,000 distinct CDR3 sequences, with around 13% observed a single time. The ends were cut back, 4 bases at V and 3 bases at J, with 10 bases in the middle. The V gene's germline CDR1 is DFQATT and CDR2 SNEGSKA (reference sequence). The CDR3 has 12 amino acids. Sample time point: newly diagnosed GD, antithyroid drugs for less than 3 months. Making the TCR library involved RNA that had been extracted from PBMCs. Blood from the periphery, 8.5 to 9 milliliters in all, was drawn into EDTA tubes. These data were likewise used in another study, on T cells in Graves' hyperthyroidism and ophthalmopathy.

This TCR came from a woman younger than 45 with Graves disease. Sequenced here: peripheral blood mononuclear cells (PBMCs), sampled at new diagnosis, from a patient treated with antithyroid drugs. The rearrangement joins TRBV20-1 to TRBJ2-7; the D call may be TRBD1 or TRBD2 (5 bases each). This CDR3 reads CSATGPHYEQYF. The DNA for the CDR3 is TGCAGTGCTACGGGACCTCACTACGAGCAGTACTTC.